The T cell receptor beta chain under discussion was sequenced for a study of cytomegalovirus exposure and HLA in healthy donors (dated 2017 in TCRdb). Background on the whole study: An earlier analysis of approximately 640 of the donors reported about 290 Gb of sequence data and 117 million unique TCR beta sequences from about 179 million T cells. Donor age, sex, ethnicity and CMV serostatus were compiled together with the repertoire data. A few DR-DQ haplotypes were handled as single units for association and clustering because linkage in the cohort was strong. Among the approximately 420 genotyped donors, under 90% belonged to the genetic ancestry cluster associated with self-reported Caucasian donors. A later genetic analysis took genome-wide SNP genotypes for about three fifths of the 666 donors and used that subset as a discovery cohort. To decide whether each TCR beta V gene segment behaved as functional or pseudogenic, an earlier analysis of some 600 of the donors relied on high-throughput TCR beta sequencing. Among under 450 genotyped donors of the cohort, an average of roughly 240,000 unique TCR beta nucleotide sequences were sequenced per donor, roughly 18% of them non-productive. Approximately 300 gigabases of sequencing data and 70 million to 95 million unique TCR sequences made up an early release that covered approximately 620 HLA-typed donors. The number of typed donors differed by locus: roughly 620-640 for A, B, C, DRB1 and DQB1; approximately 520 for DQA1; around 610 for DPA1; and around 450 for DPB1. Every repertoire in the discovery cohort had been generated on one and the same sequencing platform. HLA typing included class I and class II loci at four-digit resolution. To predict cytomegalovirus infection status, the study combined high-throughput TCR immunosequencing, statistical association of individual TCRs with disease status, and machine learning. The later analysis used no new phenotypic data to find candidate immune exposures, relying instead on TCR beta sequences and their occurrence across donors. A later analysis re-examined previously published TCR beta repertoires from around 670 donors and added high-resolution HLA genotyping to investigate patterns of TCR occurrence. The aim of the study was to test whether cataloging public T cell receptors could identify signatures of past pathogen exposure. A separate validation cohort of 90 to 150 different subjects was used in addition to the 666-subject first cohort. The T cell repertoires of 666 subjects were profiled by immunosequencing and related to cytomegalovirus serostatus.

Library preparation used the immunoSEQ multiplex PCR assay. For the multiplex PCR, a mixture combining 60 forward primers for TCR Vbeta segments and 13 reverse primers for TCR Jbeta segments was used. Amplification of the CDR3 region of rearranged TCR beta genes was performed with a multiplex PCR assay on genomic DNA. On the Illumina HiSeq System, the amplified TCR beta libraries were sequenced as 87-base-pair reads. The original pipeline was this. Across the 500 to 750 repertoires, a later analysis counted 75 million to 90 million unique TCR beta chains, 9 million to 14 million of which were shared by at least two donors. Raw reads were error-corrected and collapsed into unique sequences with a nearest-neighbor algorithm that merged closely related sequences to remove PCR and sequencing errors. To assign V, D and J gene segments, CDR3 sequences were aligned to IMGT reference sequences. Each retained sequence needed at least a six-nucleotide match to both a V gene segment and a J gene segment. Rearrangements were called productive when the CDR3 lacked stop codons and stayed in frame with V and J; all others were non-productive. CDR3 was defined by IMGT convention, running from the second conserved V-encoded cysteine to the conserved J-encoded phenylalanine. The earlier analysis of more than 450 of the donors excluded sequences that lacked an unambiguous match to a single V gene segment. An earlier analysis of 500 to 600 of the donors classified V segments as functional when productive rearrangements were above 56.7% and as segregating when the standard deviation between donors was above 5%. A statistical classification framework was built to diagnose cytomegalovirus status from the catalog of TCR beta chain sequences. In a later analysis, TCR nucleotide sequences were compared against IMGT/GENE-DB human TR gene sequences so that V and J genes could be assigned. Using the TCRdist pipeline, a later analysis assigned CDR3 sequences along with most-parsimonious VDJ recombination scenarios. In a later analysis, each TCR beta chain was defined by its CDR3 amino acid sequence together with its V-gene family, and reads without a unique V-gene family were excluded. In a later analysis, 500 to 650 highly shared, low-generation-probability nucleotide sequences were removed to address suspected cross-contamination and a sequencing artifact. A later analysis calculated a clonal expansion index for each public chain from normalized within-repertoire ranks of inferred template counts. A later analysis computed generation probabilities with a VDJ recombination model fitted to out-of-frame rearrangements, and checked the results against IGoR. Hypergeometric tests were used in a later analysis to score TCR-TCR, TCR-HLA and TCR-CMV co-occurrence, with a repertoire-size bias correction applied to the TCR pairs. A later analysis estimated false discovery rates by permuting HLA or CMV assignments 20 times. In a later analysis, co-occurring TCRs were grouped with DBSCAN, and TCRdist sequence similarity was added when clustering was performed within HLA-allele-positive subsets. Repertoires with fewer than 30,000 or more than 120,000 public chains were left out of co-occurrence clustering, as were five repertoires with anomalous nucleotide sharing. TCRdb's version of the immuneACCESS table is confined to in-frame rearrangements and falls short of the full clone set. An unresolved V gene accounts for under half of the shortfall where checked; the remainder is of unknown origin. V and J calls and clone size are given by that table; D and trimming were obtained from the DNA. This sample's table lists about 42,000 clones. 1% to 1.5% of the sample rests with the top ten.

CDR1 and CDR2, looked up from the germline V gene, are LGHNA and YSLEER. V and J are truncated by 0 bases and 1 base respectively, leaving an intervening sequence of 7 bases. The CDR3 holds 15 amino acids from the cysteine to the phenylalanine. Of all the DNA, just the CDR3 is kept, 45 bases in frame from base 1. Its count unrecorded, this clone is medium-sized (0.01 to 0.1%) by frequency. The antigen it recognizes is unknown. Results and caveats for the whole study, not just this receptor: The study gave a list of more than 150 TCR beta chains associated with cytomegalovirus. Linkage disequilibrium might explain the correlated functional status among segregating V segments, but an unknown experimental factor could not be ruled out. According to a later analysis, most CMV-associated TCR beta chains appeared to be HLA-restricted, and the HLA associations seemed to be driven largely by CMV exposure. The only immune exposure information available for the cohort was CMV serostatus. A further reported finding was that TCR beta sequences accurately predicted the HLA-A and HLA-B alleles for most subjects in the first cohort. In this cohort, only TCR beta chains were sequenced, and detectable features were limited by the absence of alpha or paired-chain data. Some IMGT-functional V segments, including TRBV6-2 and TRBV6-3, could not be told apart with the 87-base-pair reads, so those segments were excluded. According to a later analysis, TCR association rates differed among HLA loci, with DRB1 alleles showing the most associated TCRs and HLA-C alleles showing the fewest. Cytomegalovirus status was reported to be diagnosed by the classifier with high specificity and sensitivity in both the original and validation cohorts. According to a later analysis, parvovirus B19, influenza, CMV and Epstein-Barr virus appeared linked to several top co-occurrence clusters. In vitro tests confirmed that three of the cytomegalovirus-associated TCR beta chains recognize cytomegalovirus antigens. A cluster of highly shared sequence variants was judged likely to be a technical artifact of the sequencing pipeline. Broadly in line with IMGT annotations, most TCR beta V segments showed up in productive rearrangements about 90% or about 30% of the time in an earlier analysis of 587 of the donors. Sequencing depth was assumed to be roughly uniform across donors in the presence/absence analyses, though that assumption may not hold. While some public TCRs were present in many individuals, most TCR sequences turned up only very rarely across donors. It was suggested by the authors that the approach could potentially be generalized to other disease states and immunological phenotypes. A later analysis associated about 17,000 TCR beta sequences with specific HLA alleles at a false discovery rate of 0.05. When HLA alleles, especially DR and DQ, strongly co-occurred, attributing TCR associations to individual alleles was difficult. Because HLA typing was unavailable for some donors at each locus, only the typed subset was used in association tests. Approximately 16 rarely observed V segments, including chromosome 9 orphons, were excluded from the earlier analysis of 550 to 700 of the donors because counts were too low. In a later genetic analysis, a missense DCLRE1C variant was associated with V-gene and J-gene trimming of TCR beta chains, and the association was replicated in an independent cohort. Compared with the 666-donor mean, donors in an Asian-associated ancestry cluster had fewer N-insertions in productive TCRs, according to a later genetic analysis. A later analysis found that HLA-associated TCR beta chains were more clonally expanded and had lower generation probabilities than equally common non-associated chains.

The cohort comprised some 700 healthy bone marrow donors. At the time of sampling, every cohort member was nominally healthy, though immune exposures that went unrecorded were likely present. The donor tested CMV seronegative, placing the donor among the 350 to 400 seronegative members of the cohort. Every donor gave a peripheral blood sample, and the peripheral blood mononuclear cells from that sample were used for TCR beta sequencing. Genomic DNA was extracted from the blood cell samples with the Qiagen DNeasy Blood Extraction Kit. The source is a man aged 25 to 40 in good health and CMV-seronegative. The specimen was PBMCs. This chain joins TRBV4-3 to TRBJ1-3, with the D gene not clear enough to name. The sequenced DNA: TGCGCCAGCAGCCAAGATCGAGGGTCTGGAAACACCATATATTTT. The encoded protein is CASSQDRGSGNTIYF.